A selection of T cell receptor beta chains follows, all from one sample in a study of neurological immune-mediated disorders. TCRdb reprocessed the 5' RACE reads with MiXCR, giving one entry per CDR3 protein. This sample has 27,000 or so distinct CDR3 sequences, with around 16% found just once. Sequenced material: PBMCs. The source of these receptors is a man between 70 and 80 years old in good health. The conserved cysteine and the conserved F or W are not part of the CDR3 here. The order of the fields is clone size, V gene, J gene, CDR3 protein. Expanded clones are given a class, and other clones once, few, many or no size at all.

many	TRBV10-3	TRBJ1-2	AISESRVGSANYGYT
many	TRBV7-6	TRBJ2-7	ASSLAKNHEQY
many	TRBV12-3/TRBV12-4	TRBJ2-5	ASSSLLARETQY
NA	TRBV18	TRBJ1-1	ASSPPSTGKSVNTEAF
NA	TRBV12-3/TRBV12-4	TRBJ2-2	ASSLARGYTGELF
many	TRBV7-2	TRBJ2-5	ASSLVPQGQETQY
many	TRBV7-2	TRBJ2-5	ASSPTGPQETQY
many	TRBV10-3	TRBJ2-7	AISGDRGRAEQY
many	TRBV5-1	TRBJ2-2	ASSGGPSTGELF
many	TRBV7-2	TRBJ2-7	ASSSQGYEQY
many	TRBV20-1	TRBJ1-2	SARTDRDYGYT
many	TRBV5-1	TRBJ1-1	ASSPGAGVGSEAF
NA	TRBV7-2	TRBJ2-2	ASSLGAVVTGELF
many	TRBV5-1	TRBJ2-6	ASSLRQLSGANVLT
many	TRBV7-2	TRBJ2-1	ASSRQTGQGARNEQF
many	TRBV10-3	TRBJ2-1	AIRKLGTSGDSSYNEQF
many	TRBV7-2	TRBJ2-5	ASSLGTGGGEETQY
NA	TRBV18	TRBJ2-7	ASSPNRRDRGRYEQY
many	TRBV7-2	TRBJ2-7	ASSLVTGSSYEQY
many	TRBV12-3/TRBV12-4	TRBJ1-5	ASRPTGPANQPQH
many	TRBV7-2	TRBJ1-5	ASSFLPAGASNQPQH
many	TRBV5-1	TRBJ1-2	ASSLGTGLYGYT
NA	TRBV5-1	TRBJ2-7	AGRIDGAPAYEQY
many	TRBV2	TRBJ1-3	ASQLESGNTIY
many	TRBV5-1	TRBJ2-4	ASSSAPEDIQY
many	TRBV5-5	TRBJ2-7	ASSSSRAGVYEQY
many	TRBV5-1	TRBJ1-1	ASSLGDRGMSTEAF
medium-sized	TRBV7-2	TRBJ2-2	ASSPRLAGTGELF
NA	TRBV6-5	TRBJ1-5	ASSYSNLAAGGNQPQH
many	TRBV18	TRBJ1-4	ASSPRFRDRGRNEKLF
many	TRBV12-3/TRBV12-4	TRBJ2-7	ASSPGTEKQY
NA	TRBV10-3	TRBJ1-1	AIKLTGGRNEAF
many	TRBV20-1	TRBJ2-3	SALGGASGGPLTDTQY
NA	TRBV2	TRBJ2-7	ASSETGTGALEQY
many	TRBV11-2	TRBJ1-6	ASSLVGGAVSPLH
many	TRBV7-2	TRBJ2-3	ASSSRALPQY
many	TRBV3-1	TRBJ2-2	ASSQGTSGGLTGELF
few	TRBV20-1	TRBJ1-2	SARARDRDYGYT
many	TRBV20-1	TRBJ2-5	SARDGRTPKETQY
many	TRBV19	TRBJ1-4	ASSQQGAATNEKLF
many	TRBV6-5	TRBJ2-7	ASRSGTAIYEQY
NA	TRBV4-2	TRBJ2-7	ASSQVAVTGGYEQY
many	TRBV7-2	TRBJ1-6	ASSFIGTPSPLH
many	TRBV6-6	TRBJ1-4	ASSYRRDRGIEKLF
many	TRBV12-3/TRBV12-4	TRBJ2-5	ASSLRPSETQY
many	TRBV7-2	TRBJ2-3	ASSLKGASTDTQY
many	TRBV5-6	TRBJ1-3	ASTETGTRSGNTIY
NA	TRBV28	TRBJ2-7	ASSLSGWSGPSEQY
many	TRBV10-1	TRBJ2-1	ASSELIAGGFNEQF
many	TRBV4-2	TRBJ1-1	ASSRGQEFSTEAF
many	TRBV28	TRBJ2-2	ASSPGQGSLTGELF
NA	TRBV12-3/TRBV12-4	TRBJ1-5	ASRPDRGGNQPQH
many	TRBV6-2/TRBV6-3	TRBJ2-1	ASSYPTGTGSNEQF
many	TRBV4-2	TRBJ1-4	ASSHPQGAYEKLF
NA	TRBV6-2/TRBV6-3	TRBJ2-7	ASGSRATYEQY
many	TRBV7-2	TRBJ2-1	ASRSGGLYNEQF